A single sample is the source of the 21 T cell receptor beta chains below, sequenced in a study of CD8 T cells in ankylosing spondylitis. TCRdb re-derived calls from the 5' RACE reads in MiXCR, one entry per CDR3 protein. The table lists about 150,000 distinct CDR3 sequences, approximately 44% of them singletons, with about 16% in the top ten. Specimen: synovial fluid, either unsorted or a sorted T cell fraction (not recorded which). These receptors were collected from a male donor with ankylosing spondylitis.

The chain is built from TRBV24-1 and TRBJ2-5, with 7 nucleotides matching TRBD2. The CDR3 is 17 residues long. Looked up from germline, CDR1 is KGHDR and CDR2 is SFDVKD. Trimming at V came to 4 bases and at J to 3 bases, leaving 13 bases not matched to a gene. The DNA for the CDR3 is TGTGCCACCAGTGACTCCAACCGGTGGGCGGGAGAAGAGACCCAGTACTTC. Translated: CATSDSNRWAGEETQYF.

The chain joins TRBV5-1 to TRBJ1-1, with D unclear. CDR3 length: 15 residues. V was trimmed by 5 bases and J by 1 base, leaving 15 bases between them. Germline V gene sequence: CDR1 SGHRS, CDR2 YFSETQ. For the CDR3, the DNA is TGCGCCAGCAGATTCTCAGCAAGCTCGAACACTGAAGCTTTCTTT. It is translated as CASRFSASSNTEAFF.

This chain links TRBV7-9 with TRBJ2-1; the D call may be TRBD1 or TRBD2 (6 bases each). This CDR3 spans 17 amino acids. Trimming shortened V by 0 bases and J by 1 base, and 13 bases separated the two germline ends. Germline CDR1 reads SEHNR; CDR2 reads FQNEAQ (reference sequence). The CDR3 spells CASSLAGGWESYNEQFF. The CDR3 DNA is TGTGCCAGCAGCTTAGCAGGGGGGTGGGAATCCTACAATGAGCAGTTCTTC.

This clonotype showed up just a few times. This chain joins TRBV6-4 and TRBJ2-6, with D uncertain. This CDR3 is built from 14 residues. The germline gives CDR1 MRHNA, CDR2 SNTAGT. Between the trimmed V and J ends, which lost 3 bases and 0 bases, there was a span of 3 bases. CDR3 DNA sequence: TGTGCCAGCAGTGAGGACTCTGGGGCCAACGTCCTGACTTTC. This translates into CASSEDSGANVLTF.

The rearrangement joins TRBV12-5 to TRBJ2-1; D is uncertain. This CDR3 contains 16 residues. The germline CDR1 and CDR2 sequences are LGHNT and FRNRAP. Trimming shortened V by 0 bases and J by 0 bases, and 9 bases separated the two germline ends. CDR3 nucleotide sequence: TGTGCTAGTGGTTTGGTGGTCAGGAGCTCCTACAATGAGCAGTTCTTC. Protein sequence: CASGLVVRSSYNEQFF.

The gene calls are TRBV2 and TRBJ2-1; 7 bases match TRBD2. The CDR3 extends over 14 amino acids. Looked up from germline, CDR1 is SNHLY and CDR2 is FYNNEI. V lost 6 bases and J lost 5; bases outside the gene matches: 7. CDR3 residues: CASRGLAVNNEQFF. DNA of the CDR3: TGTGCCAGCAGGGGCCTAGCGGTCAACAATGAGCAGTTCTTC.

There are a few counts of this clonotype. The J gene is TRBJ2-2, the V gene TRBV10-3; perhaps TRBD1 as D (5 bases). V dropped 3 bases and J dropped 1 base, with 15 bases sitting between them. Germline loops: CDR1 ENHRY, CDR2 SYGVKD. The CDR3 runs 17 residues. CDR3 loop: CAISDRVRERNTGELFF. CDR3 DNA: TGTGCCATCAGTGACCGCGTCAGGGAAAGGAACACCGGGGAGCTGTTTTTT.

This clonotype was found a few times. The chain combines TRBV4-1 with TRBJ2-1, with D unresolved. The V end was cut by 4 bases, the J end by 4 bases, with 20 bases between. The CDR3 length is 17 residues. CDR1 MGHRA and CDR2 YSYEKL come from the germline V gene. The CDR3 sequence: CASSLKHGALEYNEQFF. In DNA form, the CDR3 reads TGCGCCAGCAGCCTCAAGCACGGAGCGTTGGAGTACAATGAGCAGTTCTTC.

The chain combines TRBV7-8 with TRBJ2-3; TRBD2 matches at 10 bases. The V gene end was trimmed by 1 base and the J gene end by 3 bases; junction bases not matched to a gene: 4. Germline V gives CDR1 SGHVS, CDR2 FQNEAQ. The CDR3 loop spans 16 amino acids. In DNA, the CDR3 is TGTGCCAGCAGCTTAGATTCTAGCGGGGGTACAGATACGCAGTATTTT. It specifies CASSLDSSGGTDTQYF.

In its sample, this clonotype was seen many times. The genes are TRBV2 and TRBJ2-1, with 7 bases aligning to TRBD2. Germline V CDR1 and CDR2: SNHLY, FYNNEI. The CDR3 consists of 16 residues. The V and J ends lost 5 bases and 2 bases, in that order; junction bases with no gene match: 9. CDR3 sequence (DNA): TGTGCCAGCAGTTTCTCCCTAGCGGATCCCTACAATGAGCAGTTCTTC. Amino acid sequence: CASSFSLADPYNEQFF. Supplemented by reference TRBV2 and TRBJ2-1, the full variable domain reads EPEVTQTPSHQVTQMGQEVILRCVPISNHLYFYWYRQILGQKVEFLVSFYNNEISEKSEIFDDQFSVERPDGSNFTLKIRSTKLEDSAMYFCASSFSLADPYNEQFFGPGTRLTVL.

There are a few counts of this clonotype. This sequence joins TRBV5-1 and TRBJ1-2, with no clear D. CDR3 length equals 14 residues. The ends were cut back, 3 bases at V and 8 bases at J, with 17 bases in the middle. Germline V gives CDR1 SGHRS, CDR2 YFSETQ. This CDR3 is CASSSLAEVSGYTF. The CDR3 DNA is TGCGCCAGCAGCTCCCTGGCCGAAGTTAGCGGCTACACCTTC. Complete variable domain (other parts from reference TRBV5-1 and TRBJ1-2): KAGVTQTPRYLIKTRGQQVTLSCSPISGHRSVSWYQQTPGQGLQFLFEYFSETQRNKGNFPGRFSGRQFSNSRSEMNVSTLELGDSALYLCASSSLAEVSGYTFGSGTRLTVV.

The rearrangement links TRBV12-3 or TRBV12-4 to TRBJ2-1, with a possible D match to TRBD2 (5 bases). The CDR3 is made up of 15 amino acids. V lost 5 bases to trimming and J lost 4 bases, with 15 bases between them. The CDR3 reads CASSIEEGRYNEQFF. CDR3 sequence (DNA): TGTGCCAGCAGTATTGAAGAGGGAAGATACAATGAGCAGTTCTTC.

This sequence joins TRBV12-3 or TRBV12-4 and TRBJ1-2, with 7 bases matching TRBD1. V was pared by 4 bases and J by 8 bases, with 7 bases of the junction left unmatched. This CDR3 is built from 13 residues. In DNA, the CDR3 is TGTGCCAGCAGTTCTCAGACAGGGCAAGGCTACACCTTC. Protein sequence: CASSSQTGQGYTF.

The chain is built from TRBV28 and TRBJ2-3; 9 bases match TRBD2. The germline V gene encodes CDR1 MDHEN and CDR2 SYDVKM. V trimming: 5 bases; J trimming: 0 bases; junction bases outside the gene matches: 6. The CDR3 is 16 amino acids. The CDR3: CASSTFTSGSTDTQYF. In nucleotides, the CDR3 is TGTGCCAGCAGTACGTTTACTAGCGGGAGCACAGATACGCAGTATTTT.

J is TRBJ2-7 and V is TRBV12-5; D gene unclear. This CDR3 has 13 residues. V was cut by 7 bases and J by 3 bases, with 13 bases left in between. Germline V gives CDR1 LGHNT, CDR2 FRNRAP. The CDR3 region is CASAPRADYEQYF. CDR3 nucleotide sequence: TGTGCTAGTGCCCCCCGGGCAGACTACGAGCAGTACTTC.

This clonotype has at least ten counts. The chain combines TRBV12-3 or TRBV12-4 with TRBJ2-1; no firm D call. The CDR3 consists of 13 residues. Trimming removed 6 bases from V and 4 bases from J, with 10 bases in between. CDR3 protein: CASSIGEYNEQFF. CDR3 nucleotide sequence: TGTGCCAGCAGCATTGGAGAATACAATGAGCAGTTCTTC.

The V call is TRBV25-1, the J call TRBJ2-7; D unclear. CDR1 and CDR2 (germline): MGHDK, SYGVNS. The V end was cut by 1 base, the J end by 2 bases, with 9 bases between. This CDR3 spans 14 amino acids. The CDR3 loop is CASSEFGSTYEQYF. As DNA, the CDR3 is TGTGCCAGCAGTGAATTCGGCAGTACCTACGAGCAGTACTTC.

The CDR3 here is CSARELQGRYEQYF. The DNA of the CDR3 is TGCAGTGCTAGAGAGTTGCAGGGCAGGTACGAGCAGTACTTC. The chain links TRBV20-1 to TRBJ2-7; D is perhaps TRBD1 (5 bases). Germline values: CDR1 DFQATT, CDR2 SNEGSKA (reference sequence). Trimming left V 0 bases short and J 4 bases short, with 13 bases between. The CDR3 loop spans 14 amino acids.

J is TRBJ2-1 and V is TRBV2, with D unclear. CDR1 SNHLY and CDR2 FYNNEI come from the germline V gene. V was clipped by 4 bases and J by 5 bases, with 21 bases between them. The CDR3 spans 17 residues. The CDR3, as DNA: TGTGCCAGCAGTGGCCGCGTTTTGGAGTTTATACACAATGAGCAGTTCTTC. This codes for CASSGRVLEFIHNEQFF.

This clonotype was seen a few times. The rearrangement links TRBV29-1 to TRBJ2-1; D not resolved. Trimming shortened V by 4 bases and J by 9 bases, and 13 bases separated the two germline ends. The CDR3 length is 12 residues. Germline V gives CDR1 SQVTM, CDR2 ANQGSEA. CDR3 sequence: CSVVRAAREQFF. The CDR3 nucleotides are TGCAGCGTTGTTCGGGCAGCCCGTGAGCAGTTCTTC.

The chain has TRBV4-1 and TRBJ2-1; D not certain. Trimming shortened V by 1 base and J by 3 bases, and 13 bases separated the two germline ends. CDR3 length: 16 residues. Per germline, CDR1 MGHRA and CDR2 YSYEKL. CDR3 nucleotides: TGCGCCAGCAGCCAAGGACCACGGCCCGTCTACAATGAGCAGTTCTTC. The encoded protein is CASSQGPRPVYNEQFF.